The present T cell receptor (beta chain) was sequenced within a study of breast tumors, draining lymph nodes, adjacent tissues. CDR3 length equals 13 residues. Germline V CDR1 and CDR2: MNHNY, SVGAGI (reference sequence). Between the trimmed V and J ends, which lost 5 bases and 1 base, there was a span of 8 bases. Axillary draining lymph nodes of breast cancer patients supplied the node samples. General study results and limits: Luminal-like breast cancer showed significantly greater tumor-nontumor repertoire similarity than basal-like breast cancer did. The data were judged consistent with most tumor T cells coming from lymph node and expanding in tumor.

A few counts support this clonotype. What it binds is unknown. A much bigger clone sits one base away, suggesting this may be a read error. In TCRdb, the multiplex PCR reads were re-called with MiXCR into one record per CDR3 protein. Here the sample spans about 200,000 distinct CDR3 sequences, 30% to 40% being singletons. This clonotype was sampled from a female donor with breast cancer. Some clones in this sample may be carry-over from other donors' samples. The genes are TRBV6-6 and TRBJ1-2, with a weak D call TRBD1 (5 bases). Material: axillary lymph node tissue. The CDR3 nucleotides read TGTGCCAGCAGTCACAGGAATAACTATGGCTACACCTTC. It encodes CASSHRNNYGYTF.